This passage covers 15 T cell receptor beta chains from one sample sequenced in a study of cytomegalovirus exposure and HLA in healthy donors. 60 Vbeta and 13 Jbeta primers were used in PCR. The protocol was immunoSEQ multiplex PCR, while the TCRdb copy is restricted to in-frame clones and leaves out a portion. There are roughly 130,000 clones in the sample; 80% occur only once, and 3% to 3.5% lies in the top ten. Sequencing was done on a sample of PBMCs. All receptors come from a male donor in good health and CMV-seronegative.

This clone was recorded once. The chain has TRBV7-2 and TRBJ2-2; TRBD2 aligns across 10 bases. With 1 base clipped from V and 2 bases from J, the junction kept 10 bases outside the gene matches. CDR3 length equals 19 residues. Germline assignment: CDR1 SGHTA and CDR2 FQGNSA. DNA of the CDR3: TGTGCCAGCAGCTTAGGGTTGAGCGGGGGGGTTTCAAACACCGGGGAGCTGTTTTTT. It yields the protein CASSLGLSGGVSNTGELFF.

The rearrangement links TRBV5-1 to TRBJ2-1, with 8 bases aligning to TRBD2. The CDR3 extends over 16 amino acids. Germline V gene sequence: CDR1 SGHRS, CDR2 YFSETQ. With V trimmed by 1 base and J by 5 bases, 8 bases remained unmatched. CDR3 coding DNA: TGCGCCAGCAGCTTGATTGGAAGCGGGGGTAACAATGAGCAGTTCTTC. This sequence encodes CASSLIGSGGNNEQFF.

The chain employs TRBV30 and TRBJ1-1; weak D call: TRBD1 (5 bases). With 0 bases removed from V and 2 bases from J, the gap between germline ends came to 10 bases. Germline CDR1 is GTSNPN and CDR2 is SVGIG (reference sequence). The CDR3 has 14 residues. The CDR3: CAWSVGVRNTEAFF. The CDR3 bases are TGTGCCTGGAGTGTAGGGGTGAGAAACACTGAAGCTTTCTTT.

V usage is TRBV11-2 and J usage is TRBJ2-7, with TRBD1 as a possible D gene (5 bases). The CDR3 is 14 residues long. V gave up 5 bases and J gave up 3 bases, with 14 bases separating them. Germline assignment: CDR1 SGHAT and CDR2 FQNNGV. The CDR3 nucleotides read TGTGCCAGCAGCCCCCCGGCAGGGCGCTACGAGCAGTACTTC. As protein: CASSPPAGRYEQYF.

V and J are TRBV6-5 and TRBJ2-5; D perhaps matches TRBD1 (6 bases). This CDR3 is 13 amino acids long. CDR1 and CDR2 from the germline V gene are MNHEY and SVGAGI. Trimming removed 6 bases at V and 1 base at J, with 9 bases between. CDR3 sequence (DNA): TGTGCCAGCAGCGGACAGATCCAAGAGACCCAGTACTTC. Translation: CASSGQIQETQYF.

The rearrangement joins TRBV2 to TRBJ1-2; D may be TRBD1 (5 bases). The CDR3 length is 13 residues. The germline V gene encodes CDR1 SNHLY and CDR2 FYNNEI. V dropped 5 bases and J dropped 0 bases, with 7 bases sitting between them. The CDR3 here is CASSPTANYGYTF. The CDR3 region has the DNA TGTGCCAGCAGTCCGACAGCTAACTATGGCTACACCTTC.

This clone appeared once. The chain links TRBV7-2 to TRBJ1-1; TRBD1 matches at 7 bases. The CDR3 extends over 15 amino acids. CDR1 is SGHTA and CDR2 is FQGNSA in the germline V gene. V lost 3 bases to trimming and J lost 4 bases; unmatched junction nucleotides: 8. For the CDR3, the DNA is TGTGCCAGCAGCTTCACTTTTGACAGGGTCACTGAAGCTTTCTTT. Amino acid sequence: CASSFTFDRVTEAFF.

The V call is TRBV2, the J call TRBJ2-1; no reliable D call. V was pared by 8 bases and J by 8 bases, with 13 bases between. CDR1 and CDR2 from the germline V gene are SNHLY and FYNNEI. This CDR3 is 12 amino acids long. CDR3 loop: CASFRVKDEQFF. For the CDR3, the DNA is TGTGCCAGCTTTCGGGTCAAGGATGAGCAGTTCTTC.

The chain joins TRBV6-5 to TRBJ1-2, with 7 bases fitting TRBD1. V was clipped by 5 bases and J by 8 bases; unmatched bases: 8. Per germline, CDR1 MNHEY and CDR2 SVGAGI. CDR3 length: 13 amino acids. In nucleotides, the CDR3 is TGTGCCAGCAGTGAACAGGGGTTGGGCGGCTACACCTTC. It specifies CASSEQGLGGYTF.

The rearrangement links TRBV6-5 to TRBJ2-1; 7 nucleotides line up with TRBD2. The CDR3 runs 15 residues. Losses at the gene ends were 0 bases for V and 7 bases for J; bases not matched to a gene: 6. The germline V gene encodes CDR1 MNHEY and CDR2 SVGAGI. CDR3 region: CASSYSLGRGNEQFF. The CDR3 DNA reads TGTGCCAGCAGTTACTCCCTTGGGCGGGGGAATGAGCAGTTCTTC.

This clone has a handful of counts. The chain joins TRBV5-5 to TRBJ1-1, with D unclear. Looked up from germline, CDR1 is SGHKS and CDR2 is YYEKEE (reference sequence). Trimming took 1 base from V and 0 from J, leaving 7 bases between them. This CDR3 has 14 residues. CDR3 sequence reads: CASSLTEMNTEAFF. Here the CDR3 DNA reads TGTGCCAGCAGCTTGACAGAGATGAACACTGAAGCTTTCTTT.

The V gene is TRBV5-6, the J gene TRBJ2-5; 7 positions agree with TRBD1. The J call may be in error: the DNA end matches TRBJ2-7 better. Germline V gene data show CDR1 as SGHDT and CDR2 as YYEEEE. The CDR3 is made up of 13 amino acids. CDR3 bases: TGTGCCAGCAGTGCCGGGACAGCCTACGAGCAGTACTTC. The encoded protein is CASSAGTAYEQYF.

This rearrangement joins TRBV27 to TRBJ1-5; 8 bases map to TRBD1. The junction had 13 bases not matched to a gene; V was cut back by 3 bases and J by 9 bases. This CDR3 is 16 amino acids long. Looked up from germline, CDR1 is MNHEY and CDR2 is SMNVEV (reference sequence). CDR3 nucleotide sequence: TGTGCCAGCAGTTTCCTTGGACAGGGCGTTATTTCGCCCCAGCATTTT. Its protein product is CASSFLGQGVISPQHF.

This clone was found once. The chain employs TRBV30 and TRBJ2-1; D is undetermined. CDR1 and CDR2 from the germline V gene are GTSNPN and SVGIG (reference sequence). The CDR3 contains 14 residues. Trimming cost V 1 base and J 0 bases, with 7 bases left between them. The CDR3 DNA reads TGTGCCTGGAGTGCGCGGAGCTCCTACAATGAGCAGTTCTTC. Amino acid sequence: CAWSARSSYNEQFF. The full variable domain, in which reference TRBV30 and TRBJ2-1 provide the parts outside the CDR3, is SQTIHQWPATLVQPVGSPLSLECTVEGTSNPNLYWYRQAAGRGLQLLFYSVGIGQISSEVPQNLSASRPQDRQFILSSKKLLLSDSGFYLCAWSARSSYNEQFFGPGTRLTVL.

The chain links TRBV18 to TRBJ2-7, with TRBD2 matching 7 bases. CDR3 size: 11 residues. CDR1 is KGHSH, CDR2 LQKENI, per germline. Germline trimming cut 2 bases from V and 11 bases from J; bases unmatched to any gene: 3. The CDR3 loop is CASSPSGEKYF. The CDR3 bases are TGTGCCAGCTCACCAAGCGGGGAAAAGTACTTC. Full variable domain (outside the CDR3, taken from reference TRBV18 and TRBJ2-7): NAGVMQNPRHLVRRRGQEARLRCSPMKGHSHVYWYRQLPEEGLKFMVYLQKENIIDESGMPKERFSAEFPKEGPSILRIQQVVRGDSAAYFCASSPSGEKYFGPGTRLTVT.